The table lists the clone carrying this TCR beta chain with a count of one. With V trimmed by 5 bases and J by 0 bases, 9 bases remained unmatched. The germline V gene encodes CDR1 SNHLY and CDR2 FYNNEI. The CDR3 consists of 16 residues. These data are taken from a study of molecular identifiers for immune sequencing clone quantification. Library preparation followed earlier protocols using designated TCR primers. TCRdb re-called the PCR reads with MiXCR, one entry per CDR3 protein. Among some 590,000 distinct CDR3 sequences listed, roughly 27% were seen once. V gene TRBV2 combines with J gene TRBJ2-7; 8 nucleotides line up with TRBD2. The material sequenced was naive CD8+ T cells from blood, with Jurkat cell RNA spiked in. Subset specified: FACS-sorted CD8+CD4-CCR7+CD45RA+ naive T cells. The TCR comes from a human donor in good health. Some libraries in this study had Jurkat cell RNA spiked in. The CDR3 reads CASSPILSGGSYEQYF. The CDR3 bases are TGTGCCAGCAGTCCCATATTAAGCGGGGGCTCCTACGAGCAGTACTTC.